The entry that follows covers one T cell receptor (beta chain) sequence. Germline CDR1 reads SGHNT; CDR2 reads YYREEE (reference sequence). V trimming: 5 bases; J trimming: 6 bases; junction bases outside the gene matches: 7. The length of the CDR3 is 14 residues. Sequenced by immunoSEQ multiplex PCR; TCRdb stores in-frame clones only, minus some. The repertoire includes 250,000 to 300,000 clones, around nine tenths of them detected once, and around 11% sits in the top ten. This entry is derived from a study of blood T cell repertoires in COVID-19. The TCR was taken from a woman aged 25 to 39 with COVID-19, enrolled during active disease. The sample was peripheral blood. The chain combines TRBV5-4 with TRBJ2-2, with 7 positions matching TRBD2. CDR3 nucleotide sequence: TGTGCCAGCAGGAGACTAGCCCATCCCGGGGAGCTGTTTTTT. It yields the protein CASRRLAHPGELFF.